This is a list of T cell receptor beta chains from one sample in a study of T cells in Graves' hyperthyroidism and ophthalmopathy. TCRdb fed the multiplex PCR reads into MiXCR, producing one record per CDR3 protein. The repertoire has 640,000 or so distinct CDR3 sequences, about 15% of them found once; the top ten carry 4.3%. Source material: blood. The receptors originated from a woman in her forties with Graves' ophthalmopathy. Each CDR3 is given with its conserved first and last residue. Rows give clone size only sometimes, using once, few, many, or a class for an expanded clone.

j_gene: TRBJ1-1
abundance: many
v_gene: TRBV19
CDR3aa: CASRSLGGNTEAFF

j_gene: TRBJ2-2
abundance: -
v_gene: TRBV28
CDR3aa: CASIPGLANTGELFF

j_gene: TRBJ2-7
abundance: few
v_gene: TRBV7-9
CDR3aa: CASSWPGSDEQYF

j_gene: TRBJ2-7
abundance: many
v_gene: TRBV11-3
CDR3aa: CASSLSRNYEQYF

j_gene: TRBJ2-7
abundance: many
v_gene: TRBV15
CDR3aa: CATSRPAGEGTEQYF

j_gene: TRBJ2-7
abundance: many
v_gene: TRBV20-1
CDR3aa: CSARYSSYEQYF

j_gene: TRBJ1-5
abundance: many
v_gene: TRBV10-3
CDR3aa: CAISESALVKANQPQHF

j_gene: TRBJ1-1
abundance: -
v_gene: TRBV13
CDR3aa: CASSFGTFNTEAFF

j_gene: TRBJ2-2
abundance: -
v_gene: TRBV28
CDR3aa: CASSLIGEAGELFF

j_gene: TRBJ2-5
abundance: -
v_gene: TRBV27
CDR3aa: CASSPRTSGSQTQYF

j_gene: TRBJ1-1
abundance: many
v_gene: TRBV6-5
CDR3aa: CASSYDRDRLNTEAFF

j_gene: TRBJ2-5
abundance: few
v_gene: TRBV28
CDR3aa: CASSADPGLAGETQYF

j_gene: TRBJ1-5
abundance: many
v_gene: TRBV12-3/TRBV12-4
CDR3aa: CASSGGQGVWSNQPQHF

j_gene: TRBJ2-7
abundance: many
v_gene: TRBV29-1
CDR3aa: CSVEDRVRREQYF

j_gene: TRBJ1-2
abundance: -
v_gene: TRBV29-1
CDR3aa: CSVDRTGRKYGYTF

j_gene: TRBJ2-5
abundance: many
v_gene: TRBV7-8
CDR3aa: CASSLEGQMTETQYF

j_gene: TRBJ2-7
abundance: many
v_gene: TRBV27
CDR3aa: CASSRTLVFEQYF

j_gene: TRBJ2-5
abundance: many
v_gene: TRBV11-1
CDR3aa: CASSSYPDSPGAETQYF

j_gene: TRBJ1-5
abundance: -
v_gene: TRBV7-2
CDR3aa: CASSLALSRGFDQPQHF

j_gene: TRBJ2-5
abundance: many
v_gene: TRBV6-2/TRBV6-3
CDR3aa: CASTTGGQETQYF

j_gene: TRBJ2-7
abundance: many
v_gene: TRBV28
CDR3aa: CASSLVGTHEQYF

j_gene: TRBJ2-7
abundance: many
v_gene: TRBV12-3/TRBV12-4
CDR3aa: CASSKKAGPLFEQYF

j_gene: TRBJ1-1
abundance: many
v_gene: TRBV6-1
CDR3aa: CASSVIGQGGAFF

j_gene: TRBJ2-2
abundance: many
v_gene: TRBV7-8
CDR3aa: CASSLGGYNTGELFF

j_gene: TRBJ1-5
abundance: many
v_gene: TRBV28
CDR3aa: CASAQGELHQPQHF

j_gene: TRBJ1-1
abundance: many
v_gene: TRBV18
CDR3aa: CASSPPPGNTEAFF